What follows are 30 T cell receptor beta chains derived from one specimen sequenced in a study of vaccination effects on CD4 cells after COVID-19. For these TCRs, the target antigens are not known. Antigen-specific CD4+ T cell clonotypes were called by their expansion after viral peptide-pool culture in ViraFEST. Isolating CD4+ T cells followed ten to eleven days of culture. According to the study, vaccine recipients showed no prior SARS-CoV-2 infection and negative nucleocapsid antibodies. Generated by immunoSEQ multiplex PCR, the TCRdb table keeps only in-frame clones and is missing some. The sample holds about 55,000 clones, around 68% seen once. The source was CD4+ T cells from PBMCs cultured with SARS-CoV-2 spike peptides, collected before COVID-19 vaccination. The receptors stem from a human donor who received a COVID-19 vaccine.

The chain carries TRBV6-6 and TRBJ1-6, with no clear D. Looked up from germline, CDR1 is MNHNY and CDR2 is SVGAGI (reference sequence). The CDR3 contains 14 residues. V lost 7 bases, J lost 2 bases, and 9 bases lay in between. The CDR3 here is CASTSAAYNSPLHF. For the CDR3, the DNA is TGTGCCAGCACCTCCGCAGCCTATAATTCACCCCTCCACTTT.

This clone was detected a few times. The chain employs TRBV29-1 and TRBJ1-1; 7 nucleotides match TRBD1. J gave up 12 bases and V 6 bases, and 7 bases lay outside the gene matches. The length of the CDR3 is 10 residues. The germline V gene encodes CDR1 SQVTM and CDR2 ANQGSEA. CDR3 residues: CSVGTDRTFF. The DNA of the CDR3 is TGCAGCGTGGGGACAGACAGGACTTTCTTT.

The rearrangement joins TRBV2 to TRBJ1-1; tentatively, D is TRBD1 (5 bases). Germline V CDR1 and CDR2: SNHLY, FYNNEI. Between the trimmed V and J ends, which lost 5 bases and 5 bases, there was a span of 18 bases. CDR3 size: 15 residues. This CDR3 reads CASSYRGGVGTEAFF. CDR3 DNA: TGTGCCAGCAGTTACCGGGGAGGGGTGGGAACTGAAGCTTTCTTT.

V gene TRBV2 combines with J gene TRBJ2-4, with 9 bases that match TRBD2. This CDR3 comprises 18 residues. Trimming at V came to 2 bases and at J to 1 base, leaving 9 bases not matched to a gene. Germline V gene sequence: CDR1 SNHLY, CDR2 FYNNEI. Written as DNA, the CDR3 is TGTGCCAGCAGTGAATGGCGGGGGGGCCTATCGGCCAAAAACATTCAGTACTTC. Protein product: CASSEWRGGLSAKNIQYF.

J is TRBJ2-5 and V is TRBV6-1; no firm D call. Trimming removed 0 bases from V and 0 bases from J, with 8 bases in between. This CDR3 has 15 amino acids. Looked up from germline, CDR1 is MNHNS and CDR2 is SASEGT. The CDR3 nucleotides are TGTGCCAGCAGTGAAGCGAGAACAGACCAAGAGACCCAGTACTTC. This sequence encodes CASSEARTDQETQYF.

The rearrangement links TRBV19 to TRBJ1-6; no clear D. Trimming took 3 bases from V and 5 from J, leaving 8 bases between them. The CDR3 is 14 residues long. Germline V gives CDR1 LNHDA, CDR2 SQIVND (reference sequence). In nucleotides, the CDR3 is TGTGCCAGTAGTATTGTCGGCGATAATTCACCCCTCCACTTT. Amino acid sequence: CASSIVGDNSPLHF.

This chain uses TRBV7-3 with TRBJ2-5, with D tentatively TRBD1 or TRBD2 (5 bases each). This CDR3 has 15 residues. Germline loops: CDR1 SGHTA, CDR2 FQGTGA. V lost 5 bases and J lost 4, with 17 bases in between. This chain's CDR3 is CASSLAGASGETQYF. In DNA, the CDR3 is TGTGCCAGCAGCCTAGCCGGGGCCAGTGGAGAGACCCAGTACTTC.

V usage is TRBV28 and J usage is TRBJ2-1; 10 nucleotides agree with TRBD2. V gave up 3 bases and J gave up 2 bases; unmatched junction bases: 4. Germline CDR1 is MDHEN and CDR2 is SYDVKM. The CDR3 runs 16 residues. For the CDR3, the DNA is TGTGCCAGCAGTTTCTGGACTAGCGGCGCCTACAATGAGCAGTTCTTC. Translation gives CASSFWTSGAYNEQFF.

This chain uses TRBV10-3 with TRBJ2-1; D is undetermined. Germline lookup yields CDR1 ENHRY and CDR2 SYGVKD. The CDR3 is 13 residues long. Trimming removed 7 bases from V and 4 bases from J, with 11 bases in between. The CDR3 here is CAIKTGVYNEQFF. CDR3 DNA sequence: TGTGCCATCAAGACTGGGGTTTACAATGAGCAGTTCTTC.

The V and J genes are TRBV9 and TRBJ1-1; the match to TRBD1 covers 9 bases. The CDR3 covers 15 residues. J lost 1 base, V lost 5 bases, and 6 bases had no gene match. CDR1 and CDR2 from the germline V gene are SGDLS and YYNGEE. The DNA for the CDR3 is TGTGCCAGCAGGACGACAGGGGGGGGGAACACTGAAGCTTTCTTT. Translating gives CASRTTGGGNTEAFF.

The chain uses TRBV7-8 and TRBJ1-1, with 8 bases matching TRBD1. The germline V gene has CDR1 SGHVS and CDR2 FQNEAQ. V lost 1 base to trimming and J lost 8 bases; unmatched junction nucleotides: 9. This CDR3 region has 15 residues. CDR3 in amino acids: CASSLEARGPNEAFF. The CDR3, as DNA: TGTGCCAGCAGCTTAGAGGCCAGGGGGCCCAACGAAGCTTTCTTT.

This chain joins TRBV3-1 (or the pseudogene TRBV3-2) and TRBJ2-7, with D maybe TRBD2 (5 bases). Germline V lookup: CDR1 LGHDT, CDR2 YNNKEL (reference sequence). V dropped 4 bases and J dropped 2 bases, with 9 bases sitting between them. This CDR3 comprises 13 residues. This CDR3 reads CASSLRGAYEQYF. The CDR3 bases are TGTGCCAGCAGCCTCCGGGGAGCCTACGAGCAGTACTTC.

The chain couples TRBV27 to TRBJ2-3, with D maybe TRBD1 (6 bases). Germline V CDR1 and CDR2: MNHEY, SMNVEV (reference sequence). V gave up 6 bases and J gave up 3 bases, with 16 bases separating them. This CDR3 has 15 amino acids. CDR3 coding DNA: TGTGCCAGCAGAGAACAGGGAATGTGGACAGATACGCAGTATTTT. This sequence encodes CASREQGMWTDTQYF.

V usage is TRBV7-2 and J usage is TRBJ2-1; D is possibly TRBD1 (5 bases). The CDR3 totals 13 residues. Trimming pared 3 bases from V and 4 bases from J, leaving 7 bases between. Germline values: CDR1 SGHTA, CDR2 FQGNSA. CDR3 loop: CASSFGAYNEQFF. DNA for the CDR3: TGTGCCAGCAGCTTTGGGGCATACAATGAGCAGTTCTTC.

This clone was counted only a few times. The V call is TRBV9, the J call TRBJ1-2, with D possibly being TRBD1 (5 bases). Between the trimmed V and J ends, which lost 2 bases and 4 bases, there was a span of 12 bases. This CDR3 spans 14 amino acids. CDR1 is SGDLS and CDR2 is YYNGEE in the germline V gene. The CDR3 nucleotides read TGTGCCAGCAGCGTTGGGACCGACCCCTATGGCTACACCTTC. This translates into CASSVGTDPYGYTF.

The rearrangement joins TRBV9 to TRBJ2-7, with 13 nucleotides matching TRBD2. Germline CDR1 reads SGDLS; CDR2 reads YYNGEE. The CDR3 is 15 residues long. J lost 6 bases, V lost 3 bases, and 6 bases had no gene match. The chain's CDR3 is CASSGRGLAGTEQYF. The CDR3, as DNA: TGTGCCAGCAGCGGTAGGGGACTAGCGGGGACCGAGCAGTACTTC. Combining the CDR3 with reference TRBV9 and TRBJ2-7 gives the whole variable domain DSGVTQTPKHLITATGQRVTLRCSPRSGDLSVYWYQQSLDQGLQFLIQYYNGEERAKGNILERFSAQQFPDLHSELNLSSLELGDSALYFCASSGRGLAGTEQYFGPGTRLTVT.

This clone showed up just a few times. The gene calls are TRBV2 and TRBJ1-5; D not resolved. Germline V lookup: CDR1 SNHLY, CDR2 FYNNEI. This CDR3 contains 14 residues. V gave up 4 bases and J gave up 9 bases, with 16 bases separating them. Written as DNA, the CDR3 is TGTGCCAGCAGTGTTCGTCCAGGAACGGTGCCCCAGCATTTT. Translation gives CASSVRPGTVPQHF.

The rearrangement joins TRBV5-1 to TRBJ2-1, with 9 bases that match TRBD2. Germline CDR1 is SGHRS and CDR2 is YFSETQ. Trimming cost V 0 bases and J 9 bases; bases outside gene matches: 10. This CDR3 is built from 16 residues. The CDR3 loop is CASSLEIGGRATEQFF. The DNA of the CDR3 is TGCGCCAGCAGCTTGGAAATTGGCGGGAGGGCCACTGAGCAGTTCTTC.

V gene TRBV23-1 combines with J gene TRBJ2-1; D unresolved. TRBV23-1 is an open reading frame whose function is uncertain. V shed 0 bases and J shed 8 bases, with 17 bases lying between them. This CDR3 has 16 amino acids. The CDR3 DNA is TGCGCCAGCAGTCAATCCAGGTCTGGGGTTGGGGATGAGCAGTTCTTC. It is translated as CASSQSRSGVGDEQFF.

This clone was detected only once. The rearrangement links TRBV4-1 to TRBJ1-6; D may be TRBD1 (5 bases). There are 15 residues in the CDR3. The V and J ends lost 1 base and 14 bases respectively, with 18 bases between them. CDR1 is MGHRA, CDR2 YSYEKL, per germline. CDR3 sequence (DNA): TGCGCCAGCAGCCAAGTCGGAGGCAGGGTGGGAACCCTCCACTTT. It yields the protein CASSQVGGRVGTLHF.

The chain employs TRBV3-1 (or the pseudogene TRBV3-2) and TRBJ1-2; D is possibly TRBD1 (6 bases). The CDR3 has 18 amino acids. Deletions cut 2 bases from V and 5 bases from J, with 24 bases between. Germline values: CDR1 LGHDT, CDR2 YNNKEL (reference sequence). CDR3 nucleotide sequence: TGTGCCAGCAGCCAACCCCTCACACGCGGGCGACAGGTATATGGCTACACCTTC. Its protein product is CASSQPLTRGRQVYGYTF.

In its sample, this clone was seen once. The genes are TRBV19 and TRBJ1-2, with a tentative D call TRBD1 (5 bases). Germline-derived CDR1 and CDR2 are LNHDA and SQIVND (reference sequence). CDR3 length: 14 amino acids. V was trimmed by 10 bases and J by 2 bases, leaving 17 bases between them. The CDR3 here is CATAPGGVNYGYTF. The CDR3 DNA is TGTGCCACCGCTCCCGGGGGTGTAAACTATGGCTACACCTTC.

This clone is classed as medium-sized. The chain joins TRBV6-5 to TRBJ2-5, with 12 nucleotides matching TRBD2. Germline CDR1 MNHEY, CDR2 SVGAGI. V lost 5 bases to trimming and J lost 5 bases; unmatched junction nucleotides: 6. The CDR3 runs to 15 residues. CDR3 loop: CASSLLAGGKETQYF. The CDR3 region has the DNA TGTGCCAGCAGTCTACTAGCGGGGGGAAAGGAGACCCAGTACTTC.

The chain employs TRBV5-1 and TRBJ2-3; D tentatively reads TRBD1 or TRBD2 (6 bases each). V lost 0 bases and J 4 bases, leaving 12 bases between the germline ends. The CDR3 runs 15 residues. The V gene's germline CDR1 is SGHRS and CDR2 YFSETQ. In DNA, the CDR3 is TGCGCCAGCAGCTTGGCGGGGGCCTCGGCAGATACGCAGTATTTT. It specifies CASSLAGASADTQYF.

The chain links TRBV6-5 to TRBJ1-5; D unclear. The length of the CDR3 is 13 residues. The V gene lost 8 bases and the J gene lost 5 bases, with 13 bases spanning the gap. Germline values: CDR1 MNHEY, CDR2 SVGAGI. The chain's CDR3 is CASGGGFYQPQHF. CDR3 in DNA: TGTGCCAGCGGAGGAGGTTTTTATCAGCCCCAGCATTTT.

This rearrangement joins TRBV3-1 (or the pseudogene TRBV3-2) to TRBJ2-5, with D unresolved. The CDR3 is 15 residues long. The V gene's germline CDR1 is LGHDT and CDR2 YNNKEL (reference sequence). Trimming pared 0 bases from V and 3 bases from J, leaving 11 bases between. In DNA, the CDR3 is TGTGCCAGCAGCCAAGAGGGTGAAGGAAAAGAGACCCAGTACTTC. Translated: CASSQEGEGKETQYF.

The chain carries TRBV7-6 and TRBJ2-7, with D possibly matching TRBD2 (5 bases). Trimming cost V 2 bases and J 2 bases, with 7 bases left between them. The CDR3 loop spans 13 amino acids. Germline V gene lookup returns CDR1 SGHVS and CDR2 FNYEAQ. CDR3 region: CASSLTSPYEQYF. The CDR3 DNA is TGTGCCAGCAGCTTAACTAGTCCCTACGAGCAGTACTTC.

This clone turned up a few times. V usage is TRBV3-1 (or the pseudogene TRBV3-2) and J usage is TRBJ2-7; D unresolved. The CDR3 runs 13 residues. Trimming cost V 0 bases and J 0 bases, with 3 bases left between them. CDR1 and CDR2 from the germline V gene are LGHDT and YNNKEL (reference sequence). In DNA, the CDR3 is TGTGCCAGCAGCCAAGATGTCTCCTACGAGCAGTACTTC. Protein: CASSQDVSYEQYF.

The V gene is TRBV4-1, the J gene TRBJ2-1; D uncertain. The CDR3 has 15 residues. V was clipped by 1 base and J by 4 bases, with 11 bases between them. Germline V gene data show CDR1 as MGHRA and CDR2 as YSYEKL. Here the CDR3 reads CASSQVGHRYNEQFF. DNA for the CDR3: TGCGCCAGCAGCCAAGTAGGTCACAGATACAATGAGCAGTTCTTC.

The chain uses TRBV28 and TRBJ1-1; tentative D call: TRBD1 (5 bases). The CDR3 has 13 residues. V was clipped by 3 bases and J by 8 bases, with 13 bases between them. CDR1 and CDR2 from the germline V gene are MDHEN and SYDVKM. The CDR3 loop reads CASSFAGGSEAFF. The CDR3 bases are TGTGCCAGCAGTTTTGCCGGGGGTTCCGAAGCTTTCTTT.